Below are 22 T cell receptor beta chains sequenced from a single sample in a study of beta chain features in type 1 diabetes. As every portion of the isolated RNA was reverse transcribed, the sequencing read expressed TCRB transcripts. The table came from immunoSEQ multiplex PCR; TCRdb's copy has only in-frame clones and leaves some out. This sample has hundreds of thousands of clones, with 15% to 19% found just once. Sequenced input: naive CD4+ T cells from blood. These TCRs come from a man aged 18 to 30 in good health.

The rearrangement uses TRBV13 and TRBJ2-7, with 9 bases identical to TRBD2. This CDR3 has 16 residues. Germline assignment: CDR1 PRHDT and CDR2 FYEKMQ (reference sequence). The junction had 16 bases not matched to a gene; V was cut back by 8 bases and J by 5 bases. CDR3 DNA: TGTGCCAGCTTTCGCCCTCTTAGCGGGAGTTTACACGAGCAGTACTTC. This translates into CASFRPLSGSLHEQYF.

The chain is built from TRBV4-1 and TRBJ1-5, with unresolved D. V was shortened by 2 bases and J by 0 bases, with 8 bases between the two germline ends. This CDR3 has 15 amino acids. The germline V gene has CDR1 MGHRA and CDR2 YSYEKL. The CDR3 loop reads CASSQTIYSNQPQHF. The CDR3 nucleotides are TGCGCCAGCAGCCAAACCATATATAGCAATCAGCCCCAGCATTTT.

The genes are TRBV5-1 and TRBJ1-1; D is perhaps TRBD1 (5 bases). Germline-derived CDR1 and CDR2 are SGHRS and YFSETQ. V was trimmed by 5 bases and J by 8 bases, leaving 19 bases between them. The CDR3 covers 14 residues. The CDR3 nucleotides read TGCGCCAGCAGGCTCCTTCTGGGGGAAACCGAAGCTTTCTTT. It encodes CASRLLLGETEAFF. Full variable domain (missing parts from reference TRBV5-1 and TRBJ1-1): KAGVTQTPRYLIKTRGQQVTLSCSPISGHRSVSWYQQTPGQGLQFLFEYFSETQRNKGNFPGRFSGRQFSNSRSEMNVSTLELGDSALYLCASRLLLGETEAFFGQGTRLTVV.

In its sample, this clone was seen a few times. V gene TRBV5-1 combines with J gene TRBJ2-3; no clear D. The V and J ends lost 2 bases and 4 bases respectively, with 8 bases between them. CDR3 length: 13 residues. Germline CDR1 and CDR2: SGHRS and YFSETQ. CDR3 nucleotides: TGCGCCAGCAGCTTTGACTCTCCAGATACGCAGTATTTT. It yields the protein CASSFDSPDTQYF.

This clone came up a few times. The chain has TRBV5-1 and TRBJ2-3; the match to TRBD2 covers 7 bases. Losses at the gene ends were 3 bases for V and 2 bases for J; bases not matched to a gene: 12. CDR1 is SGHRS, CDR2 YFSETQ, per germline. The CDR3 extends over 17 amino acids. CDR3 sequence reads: CASSSRGSGSSTDTQYF. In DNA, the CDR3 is TGCGCCAGCAGCTCCCGGGGTAGCGGGTCCTCCACAGATACGCAGTATTTT. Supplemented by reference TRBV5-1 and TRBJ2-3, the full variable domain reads KAGVTQTPRYLIKTRGQQVTLSCSPISGHRSVSWYQQTPGQGLQFLFEYFSETQRNKGNFPGRFSGRQFSNSRSEMNVSTLELGDSALYLCASSSRGSGSSTDTQYFGPGTRLTVL.

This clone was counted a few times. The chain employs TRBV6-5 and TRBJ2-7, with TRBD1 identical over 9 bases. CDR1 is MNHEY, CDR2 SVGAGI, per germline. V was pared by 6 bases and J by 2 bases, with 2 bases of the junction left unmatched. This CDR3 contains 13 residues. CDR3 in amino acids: CASSGTGPYEQYF. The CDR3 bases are TGTGCCAGCAGCGGGACAGGGCCCTACGAGCAGTACTTC.

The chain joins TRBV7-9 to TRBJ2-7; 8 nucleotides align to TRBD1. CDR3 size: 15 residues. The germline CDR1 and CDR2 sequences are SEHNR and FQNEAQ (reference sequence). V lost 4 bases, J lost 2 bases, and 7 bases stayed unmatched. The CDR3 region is CASSSNQGATYEQYF. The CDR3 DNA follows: TGTGCCAGCAGCTCAAATCAGGGGGCTACCTACGAGCAGTACTTC.

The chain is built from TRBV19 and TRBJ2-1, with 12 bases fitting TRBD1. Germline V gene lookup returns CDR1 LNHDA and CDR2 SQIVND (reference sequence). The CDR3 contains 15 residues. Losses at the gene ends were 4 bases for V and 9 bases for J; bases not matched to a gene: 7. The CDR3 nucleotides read TGTGCCAGTAGTACCCGGGACAGGGGGCTTACTGAGCAGTTCTTC. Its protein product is CASSTRDRGLTEQFF.

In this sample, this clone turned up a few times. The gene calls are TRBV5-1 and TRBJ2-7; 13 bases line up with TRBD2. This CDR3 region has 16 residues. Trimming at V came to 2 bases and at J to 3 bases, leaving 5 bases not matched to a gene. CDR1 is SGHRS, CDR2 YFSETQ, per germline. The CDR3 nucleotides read TGCGCCAGCAGCTTCCGACTAGCGGGAGGCCTCTACGAGCAGTACTTC. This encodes CASSFRLAGGLYEQYF.

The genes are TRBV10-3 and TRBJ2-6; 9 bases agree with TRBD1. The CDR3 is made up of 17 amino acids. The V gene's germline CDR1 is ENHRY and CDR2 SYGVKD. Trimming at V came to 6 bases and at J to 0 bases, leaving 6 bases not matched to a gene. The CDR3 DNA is TGTGCCATCAGAGCACAGGGGGCAAGCTCTGGGGCCAACGTCCTGACTTTC. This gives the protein CAIRAQGASSGANVLTF.

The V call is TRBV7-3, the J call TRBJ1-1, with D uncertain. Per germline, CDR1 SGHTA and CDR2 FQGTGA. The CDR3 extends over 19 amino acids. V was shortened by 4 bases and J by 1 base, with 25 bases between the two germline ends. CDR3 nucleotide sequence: TGTGCCAGCAGCTCCCCAGTCCGACGGGATGGGGTCGGGAACACTGAAGCTTTCTTT. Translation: CASSSPVRRDGVGNTEAFF.

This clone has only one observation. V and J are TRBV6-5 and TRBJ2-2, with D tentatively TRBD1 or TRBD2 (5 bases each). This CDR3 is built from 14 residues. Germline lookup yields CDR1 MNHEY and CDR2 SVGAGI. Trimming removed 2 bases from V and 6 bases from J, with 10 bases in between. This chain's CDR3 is CASSYIRDAGELFF. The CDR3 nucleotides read TGTGCCAGCAGTTACATCAGGGACGCCGGGGAGCTGTTTTTT.

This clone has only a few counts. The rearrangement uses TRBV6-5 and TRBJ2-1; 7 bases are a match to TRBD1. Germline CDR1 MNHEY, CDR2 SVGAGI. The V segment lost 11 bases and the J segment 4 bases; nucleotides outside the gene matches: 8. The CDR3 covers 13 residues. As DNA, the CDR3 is TGTGCCTCCGGGGCACAGGGGTACAATGAGCAGTTCTTC. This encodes CASGAQGYNEQFF.

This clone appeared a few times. Here the CDR3 DNA reads TGTGCCGCCGGGGCTAGCGGGGGAATAGCACAAGAGACCCAGTACTTC. Translation gives CAAGASGGIAQETQYF. V is TRBV28 and J is TRBJ2-5; 10 positions agree with TRBD2. The V and J ends lost 11 bases and 2 bases, in that order; junction bases with no gene match: 14. Germline V CDR1 and CDR2: MDHEN, SYDVKM. The CDR3 is made up of 16 amino acids.

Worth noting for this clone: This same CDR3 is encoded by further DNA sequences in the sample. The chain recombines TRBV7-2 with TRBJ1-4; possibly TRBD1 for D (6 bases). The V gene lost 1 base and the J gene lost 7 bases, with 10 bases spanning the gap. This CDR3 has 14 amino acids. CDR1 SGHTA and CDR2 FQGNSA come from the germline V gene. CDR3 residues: CASSLDRVGEKLFF. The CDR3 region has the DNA TGTGCCAGCAGCTTAGACAGGGTGGGTGAAAAACTGTTTTTT.

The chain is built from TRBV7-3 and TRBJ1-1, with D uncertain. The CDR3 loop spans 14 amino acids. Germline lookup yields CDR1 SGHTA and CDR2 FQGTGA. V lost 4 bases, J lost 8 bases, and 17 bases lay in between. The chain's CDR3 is CASSWAAGVPEAFF. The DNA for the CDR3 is TGTGCCAGCAGCTGGGCGGCAGGCGTACCAGAAGCTTTCTTT.

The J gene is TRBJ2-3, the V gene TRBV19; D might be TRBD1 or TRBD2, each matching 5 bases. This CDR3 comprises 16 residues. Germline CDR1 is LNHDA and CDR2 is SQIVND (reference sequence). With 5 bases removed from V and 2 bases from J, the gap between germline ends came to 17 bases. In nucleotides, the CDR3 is TGTGCCAGTAGTCAGGGTATGGGGACCCTCACAGATACGCAGTATTTT. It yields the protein CASSQGMGTLTDTQYF.

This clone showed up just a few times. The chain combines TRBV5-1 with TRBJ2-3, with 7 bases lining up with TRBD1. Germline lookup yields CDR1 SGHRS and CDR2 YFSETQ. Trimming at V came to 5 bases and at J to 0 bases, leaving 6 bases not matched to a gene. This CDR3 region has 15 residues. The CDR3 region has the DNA TGCGCCAGCAGTGGGGGACAGACGAGCACAGATACGCAGTATTTT. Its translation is CASSGGQTSTDTQYF.

The CDR3 DNA sequence: TGTGCCAGCAGGCGGACCGGGACACAGAACACTGAAGCTTTCTTT. Protein: CASRRTGTQNTEAFF. V gene TRBV7-9 combines with J gene TRBJ1-1; tentative D call: TRBD1 (6 bases). V was shortened by 6 bases and J by 1 base, with 15 bases between the two germline ends. Germline-derived CDR1 and CDR2 are SEHNR and FQNEAQ (reference sequence). The CDR3 has 15 residues.

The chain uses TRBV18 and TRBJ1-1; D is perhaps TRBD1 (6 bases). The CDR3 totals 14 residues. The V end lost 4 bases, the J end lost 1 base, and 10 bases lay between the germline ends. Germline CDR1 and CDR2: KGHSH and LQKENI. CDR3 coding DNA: TGTGCCAGCTCACGCCGGACAGAGAACACTGAAGCTTTCTTT. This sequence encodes CASSRRTENTEAFF. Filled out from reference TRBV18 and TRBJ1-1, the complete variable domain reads NAGVMQNPRHLVRRRGQEARLRCSPMKGHSHVYWYRQLPEEGLKFMVYLQKENIIDESGMPKERFSAEFPKEGPSILRIQQVVRGDSAAYFCASSRRTENTEAFFGQGTRLTVV.

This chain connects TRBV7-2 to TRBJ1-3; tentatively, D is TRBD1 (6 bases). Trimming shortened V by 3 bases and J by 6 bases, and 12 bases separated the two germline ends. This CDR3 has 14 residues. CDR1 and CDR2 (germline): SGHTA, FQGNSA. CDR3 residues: CASSFKQGTNTIYF. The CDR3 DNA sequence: TGTGCCAGCAGCTTCAAACAGGGAACAAACACCATATATTTT.

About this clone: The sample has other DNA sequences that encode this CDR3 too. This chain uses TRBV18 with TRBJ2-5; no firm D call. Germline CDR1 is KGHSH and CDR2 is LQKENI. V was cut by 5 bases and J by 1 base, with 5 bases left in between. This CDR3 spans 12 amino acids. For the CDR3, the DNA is TGTGCCAGCTCATTGCGCCAAGAGACCCAGTACTTC. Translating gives CASSLRQETQYF.